Below, 28 T cell receptor beta chains from the same sample are listed, as sequenced in a study of blood T cell repertoires in COVID-19. Sequenced by immunoSEQ multiplex PCR; TCRdb stores in-frame clones only, minus some. The sample holds 200,000 to 250,000 clones; 75% to 85% are singletons and the top ten take 8.5% to 9.5%. Sequencing was done on a sample of PBMCs or T cells enriched from blood (not recorded which). These receptors all stem from a woman aged 45-60 years with acute COVID-19.

The chain links TRBV5-1 to TRBJ1-4; D uncertain. Germline V gives CDR1 SGHRS, CDR2 YFSETQ. The CDR3 is 14 residues long. V lost 4 bases and J 0 bases, leaving 7 bases between the germline ends. The CDR3 loop reads CASSGGSTNEKLFF. In DNA form, the CDR3 reads TGCGCCAGCAGCGGCGGGTCAACTAATGAAAAACTGTTTTTT.

The CDR3 DNA sequence: TGTGCCAGCAGTCCGCGGGGGGCAGGTCGGATTCCTGGCTACACCTTC. It yields the protein CASSPRGAGRIPGYTF. The rearrangement joins TRBV27 to TRBJ1-2; D perhaps matches TRBD1 (6 bases). CDR1 is MNHEY and CDR2 is SMNVEV in the germline V gene (reference sequence). Trimming removed 5 bases at V and 7 bases at J, with 23 bases between. This CDR3 comprises 16 residues.

The V call is TRBV5-5, the J call TRBJ2-7; D remains unclear. The length of the CDR3 is 14 residues. V gave up 0 bases and J gave up 0 bases, with 7 bases separating them. The germline V gene has CDR1 SGHKS and CDR2 YYEKEE (reference sequence). The CDR3 DNA follows: TGTGCCAGCAGCTTGGGGTTTAGCTCCTACGAGCAGTACTTC. Protein: CASSLGFSSYEQYF.

The chain recombines TRBV18 with TRBJ2-1, with D maybe TRBD1 (6 bases). Trimming cost V 2 bases and J 9 bases, with 20 bases left between them. The germline gives CDR1 KGHSH, CDR2 LQKENI. The CDR3 runs to 16 residues. In DNA, the CDR3 is TGTGCCAGCTCACCAAGCTCCCCAGGTGGGGGCGGTGAGCAGTTCTTC. Translation: CASSPSSPGGGGEQFF.

CDR3 amino acids: CASRPQGGNTEAFF. CDR3 bases: TGTGCCAGCAGACCGCAGGGGGGGAACACTGAAGCTTTCTTT. V usage is TRBV28 and J usage is TRBJ1-1, with 7 bases lining up with TRBD1. Germline V lookup: CDR1 MDHEN, CDR2 SYDVKM. This CDR3 has 14 residues. Unmatched junction bases numbered 5, after V lost 6 bases and J lost 1 base. Supplemented by reference TRBV28 and TRBJ1-1, the full variable domain reads DVKVTQSSRYLVKRTGEKVFLECVQDMDHENMFWYRQDPGLGLRLIYFSYDVKMKEKGDIPEGYSVSREKKERFSLILESASTNQTSMYLCASRPQGGNTEAFFGQGTRLTVV.

The gene calls are TRBV19 and TRBJ1-2, with TRBD1 matching 7 bases. The germline V gene encodes CDR1 LNHDA and CDR2 SQIVND (reference sequence). This CDR3 is built from 14 residues. V gave up 6 bases and J gave up 8 bases; unmatched junction bases: 12. This CDR3 is CASRSRGRNRGYTF. Written as DNA, the CDR3 is TGTGCCAGTAGGTCAAGGGGGCGCAATAGAGGCTACACCTTC.

The CDR3 loop reads CASSPGTGHLNTEAFF. DNA of the CDR3: TGTGCCAGCAGCCCTGGGACAGGTCATTTGAACACTGAAGCTTTCTTT. This chain joins TRBV5-4 and TRBJ1-1, with TRBD1 matching over 8 bases. V shed 4 bases, J shed 0 bases, and the junction held 8 bases outside the gene matches. CDR3 size: 16 residues. Germline lookup yields CDR1 SGHNT and CDR2 YYREEE (reference sequence).

The chain links TRBV20-1 to TRBJ2-7; maybe TRBD1 (7 bases). The germline V gene encodes CDR1 DFQATT and CDR2 SNEGSKA (reference sequence). This CDR3 is 15 amino acids long. Trimming stripped 3 bases from V and 3 bases from J, with 18 bases between. CDR3 amino acids: CSASAPAGGNYEQYF. In nucleotides, the CDR3 is TGCAGTGCTAGTGCTCCGGCAGGGGGGAACTACGAGCAGTACTTC.

This chain connects TRBV7-2 to TRBJ1-1; 7 bases agree with TRBD1. Germline CDR1 and CDR2: SGHTA and FQGNSA. J gave up 4 bases and V 1 base, and 3 bases lay outside the gene matches. The CDR3 covers 14 residues. DNA of the CDR3: TGTGCCAGCAGCTTAGGGGACAGTTTCACTGAAGCTTTCTTT. Translating gives CASSLGDSFTEAFF. The full variable domain, rest sourced from reference TRBV7-2 and TRBJ1-1, is GAGVSQSPSNKVTEKGKDVELRCDPISGHTALYWYRQSLGQGLEFLIYFQGNSAPDKSGLPSDRFSAERTGGSVSTLTIQRTQQEDSAVYLCASSLGDSFTEAFFGQGTRLTVV.

This clone was observed a handful of times. Other nucleotide sequences from this sample produce the same CDR3. V and J are TRBV18 and TRBJ1-2; no reliable D call. CDR3 length equals 14 residues. Germline lookup yields CDR1 KGHSH and CDR2 LQKENI. Trimming left V 0 bases short and J 4 bases short, with 9 bases between. CDR3 DNA: TGTGCCAGCTCACCACCAACGGAGAGCTATGGCTACACCTTC. It encodes CASSPPTESYGYTF. Drawing the rest from reference TRBV18 and TRBJ1-2, the complete variable domain is NAGVMQNPRHLVRRRGQEARLRCSPMKGHSHVYWYRQLPEEGLKFMVYLQKENIIDESGMPKERFSAEFPKEGPSILRIQQVVRGDSAAYFCASSPPTESYGYTFGSGTRLTVV.

The J gene is TRBJ1-2, the V gene TRBV21-1; the table's D gene call, TRBD1, was not cross checked with the DNA. TRBV21-1 is a pseudogene. This CDR3 comprises 16 residues. CDR3 nucleotide sequence: TGTGCCAGCACCAATTCTTCAGGGACAGGGACGTATGGCTACACCTTC. It specifies CASTNSSGTGTYGYTF.

This clone was counted a few times. V gene TRBV4-1 combines with J gene TRBJ2-1; 8 nucleotides align to TRBD2. Germline V CDR1 and CDR2: MGHRA, YSYEKL. This CDR3 region has 16 residues. V shed 0 bases, J shed 3 bases, and the junction held 4 bases outside the gene matches. The CDR3 bases are TGCGCCAGCAGCCAAGAGTTAGCGGGGTTCTACAATGAGCAGTTCTTC. This translates into CASSQELAGFYNEQFF.

This clone was seen a single time. The rearrangement links TRBV7-9 to TRBJ1-1, with a weak D call TRBD1 (6 bases). The CDR3 is 15 amino acids. From germline, CDR1 is SEHNR and CDR2 FQNEAQ (reference sequence). V lost 3 bases and J 5 bases, leaving 16 bases between the germline ends. CDR3 protein: CASSLGDKGGTEAFF. CDR3 in DNA: TGTGCCAGCAGCTTGGGGGACAAGGGTGGTACTGAAGCTTTCTTT.

The chain uses TRBV10-3 and TRBJ1-1; D might be TRBD1 (6 bases). Germline lookup yields CDR1 ENHRY and CDR2 SYGVKD. The CDR3 consists of 13 residues. V lost 6 bases to trimming and J lost 1 base, with 9 bases between them. CDR3 sequence (DNA): TGTGCCATCAGGGACAGAGAGAACACTGAAGCTTTCTTT. Protein product: CAIRDRENTEAFF.

The chain carries TRBV10-3 and TRBJ1-1; TRBD1 matches at 8 bases. The ends lost 4 bases at V and 4 bases at J; junction bases unmatched: 8. CDR1 and CDR2 (germline): ENHRY, SYGVKD. The CDR3 loop spans 15 amino acids. The CDR3 DNA sequence: TGTGCCATCAGTGGGGATCGGACAGGGTTCACTGAAGCTTTCTTT. As protein: CAISGDRTGFTEAFF.

V and J are TRBV12-5 and TRBJ2-7, with 9 bases identical to TRBD1. Germline V CDR1 and CDR2: LGHNT, FRNRAP. The length of the CDR3 is 19 residues. The ends lost 2 bases at V and 4 bases at J; junction bases unmatched: 18. The CDR3 bases are TGTGCTAGTGGTTTGCCACCGGACTATTCCGGGACAGGGTTTTACGAGCAGTACTTC. It translates to CASGLPPDYSGTGFYEQYF.

This chain links TRBV4-1 with TRBJ1-6; TRBD1 matches 7 bases. The germline gives CDR1 MGHRA, CDR2 YSYEKL. Trimming took 6 bases from V and 0 from J; bases not matched to a gene: 17. The CDR3 runs to 20 residues. The CDR3 spells CASRVRQGRGESSYNSPLHF. The CDR3 DNA is TGCGCCAGCAGGGTGCGACAGGGTAGGGGAGAAAGCTCCTATAATTCACCCCTCCACTTT.

The rearrangement links TRBV6-4 to TRBJ1-2, with 7 bases that match TRBD1. This CDR3 has 12 amino acids. Losses at the gene ends were 5 bases for V and 4 bases for J; bases not matched to a gene: 1. CDR1 is MRHNA and CDR2 is SNTAGT in the germline V gene. The CDR3 spells CASSRTGYGYTF. CDR3 bases: TGTGCCAGCAGTCGGACAGGCTATGGCTACACCTTC.

The chain joins TRBV19 to TRBJ1-1; 7 bases match TRBD1. The CDR3 is 17 residues long. V lost 0 bases and J lost 5; bases outside the gene matches: 12. Germline CDR1 reads LNHDA; CDR2 reads SQIVND (reference sequence). CDR3 residues: CASSIDHRGLLRTEAFF. The CDR3 DNA follows: TGTGCCAGTAGTATAGATCACAGGGGCCTACTTCGGACTGAAGCTTTCTTT.

This sequence joins TRBV1 and TRBJ2-3; the table names TRBD2, a call not compared with the DNA. TRBV1 is a pseudogene. The CDR3 has 20 amino acids. Here the CDR3 reads CTSSLSSGIAGARGGDTQYF. The CDR3 nucleotides read TGCACCAGCAGCCTCTCTTCCGGGATAGCGGGGGCCCGGGGGGGTGATACGCAGTATTTT.

This clone was seen a single time. V and J are TRBV7-2 and TRBJ1-1, with D uncertain. CDR1 is SGHTA, CDR2 FQGNSA, per germline. Trimming stripped 1 base from V and 2 bases from J, with 8 bases between. This CDR3 is built from 14 residues. CDR3 region: CASSLDRSNTEAFF. The CDR3 DNA sequence: TGTGCCAGCAGCTTAGACCGGAGTAACACTGAAGCTTTCTTT.

The chain employs TRBV7-6 and TRBJ1-1; TRBD1 might be the D (5 bases). V gave up 3 bases and J gave up 5 bases, with 16 bases separating them. Germline values: CDR1 SGHVS, CDR2 FNYEAQ. The CDR3 spans 15 residues. CDR3: CASSFEAGRGTEAFF. In DNA form, the CDR3 reads TGTGCCAGCAGCTTTGAGGCAGGGAGGGGTACTGAAGCTTTCTTT.

The V and J genes are TRBV7-8 and TRBJ1-5, with TRBD1 matching over 8 bases. CDR1 is SGHVS and CDR2 is FQNEAQ in the germline V gene. Trimming took 1 base from V and 6 from J; bases not matched to a gene: 8. The CDR3 is 16 amino acids. The CDR3 coding sequence is TGTGCCAGCAGCTTAGGAGGACAGGGAGTTCTTCAGCCCCAGCATTTT. Translation gives CASSLGGQGVLQPQHF.

This clone was recorded at least ten times. The chain recombines TRBV6-1 with TRBJ1-5; D is unresolved. Germline V gives CDR1 MNHNS, CDR2 SASEGT. Trimming removed 0 bases from V and 5 bases from J, with 8 bases in between. This CDR3 spans 14 amino acids. DNA of the CDR3: TGTGCCAGCAGTGAAGCGCGCGGGTATCAGCCCCAGCATTTT. Its translation: CASSEARGYQPQHF.

The rearrangement links TRBV2 to TRBJ2-1; maybe TRBD1 (5 bases). The CDR3 is made up of 13 amino acids. V lost 7 bases and J lost 7, with 14 bases in between. The germline gives CDR1 SNHLY, CDR2 FYNNEI. The CDR3 region has the DNA TGTGCCAGCACCAGGGCTTTTCGGAATGAGCAGTTCTTC. It is translated as CASTRAFRNEQFF.

The V gene is TRBV9, the J gene TRBJ1-1, with 8 positions matching TRBD1. V shed 0 bases and J 10 bases; nucleotides not matched to a gene: 8. The germline V gene has CDR1 SGDLS and CDR2 YYNGEE. CDR3 length: 14 amino acids. Here the CDR3 DNA reads TGTGCCAGCAGCGTAGGGACAGGGATTTCGCCAGCTTTCTTT. It specifies CASSVGTGISPAFF. Full variable domain (remainder filled in from reference TRBV9 and TRBJ1-1): DSGVTQTPKHLITATGQRVTLRCSPRSGDLSVYWYQQSLDQGLQFLIQYYNGEERAKGNILERFSAQQFPDLHSELNLSSLELGDSALYFCASSVGTGISPAFFGQGTRLTVV.

With regard to this clone: This CDR3 is also generated by other DNA sequences in the sample. V gene TRBV5-1 combines with J gene TRBJ2-3; D perhaps matches TRBD2 (6 bases). This CDR3 is 14 amino acids long. The germline V and J ends were trimmed by 3 bases and 0 bases, with 8 bases remaining between them. CDR1 is SGHRS and CDR2 is YFSETQ in the germline V gene. The CDR3: CASSSGTSTDTQYF. Written as DNA, the CDR3 is TGCGCCAGCAGCTCGGGGACTAGCACAGATACGCAGTATTTT.

The V and J genes are TRBV10-2 and TRBJ1-2; D uncertain. Germline values: CDR1 WSHSY, CDR2 SAAADI. This CDR3 spans 12 amino acids. V lost 4 bases to trimming and J lost 9 bases, with 12 bases between them. The chain's CDR3 is CASSGGFESYTF. CDR3 sequence (DNA): TGCGCCAGCAGTGGAGGGTTTGAGAGCTACACCTTC.